One and the same sample provided the 2 T cell receptor beta chains below, sequenced in a study of beta chain features in type 1 diabetes. Overall study results and limits: When Type 1 diabetes patients were examined, their TCRB CDR3s proved moderately but significantly shorter in all four CD4+ subsets.

The antigens of these receptors remain unknown. All of the isolated RNA was reverse transcribed, so expressed TCRB transcripts were sequenced. Clones were sequenced by immunoSEQ multiplex PCR, and TCRdb holds only the in-frame ones, with some missing. The sample holds approximately 730,000 clones, roughly an eighth seen once. Sequenced material: naive CD4+ T cells from blood. The source of these receptors is a young man with type 1 diabetes.

This clone was observed a handful of times. CDR3 protein: CATSRDRAANTEAFF. The CDR3 nucleotides are TGTGCCACCAGCAGAGATCGGGCAGCGAACACTGAAGCTTTCTTT. The V gene is TRBV15, the J gene TRBJ1-1; no reliable D call. Germline V gene lookup returns CDR1 LNHNV and CDR2 YYDKDF (reference sequence). CDR3 length: 15 residues. The V gene lost 0 bases and the J gene lost 1 base, with 9 bases spanning the gap.

This sequence joins TRBV5-4 and TRBJ1-6; 7 bases are a match to TRBD1. Germline assignment: CDR1 SGHNT and CDR2 YYREEE (reference sequence). CDR3 size: 15 residues. The junction had 5 bases not matched to a gene; V was cut back by 3 bases and J by 5 bases. CDR3 sequence reads: CASSSSGTDNSPLHF. The CDR3 bases are TGTGCCAGCAGCTCGTCCGGGACAGATAATTCACCCCTCCACTTT.